One sample yielded the 24 T cell receptor beta chains listed below, sequenced in a study of T cells in tuberculosis. Sequenced by immunoSEQ multiplex PCR; TCRdb stores in-frame clones only, minus some. The data contain 40,000 or so clones, approximately 94% of them seen just once; the ten biggest clones take up around 4.2%. Noted time point: new active TB diagnosis, blood taken before or within 7 days of starting treatment. The source material was PBMCs, sampled at tuberculosis diagnosis. The source of these receptors is an adult with tuberculosis.

This chain joins TRBV9 and TRBJ2-7; D perhaps matches TRBD1 (6 bases). CDR1 is SGDLS and CDR2 is YYNGEE in the germline V gene. CDR3 length equals 17 residues. Trimming removed 0 bases at V and 4 bases at J, with 20 bases between. The CDR3 region has the DNA TGTGCCAGCAGCGTAGGTTTGGGGGCGACTGGTCTATACGAGCAGTACTTC. This codes for CASSVGLGATGLYEQYF.

The chain links TRBV2 to TRBJ2-3; D is uncertain. The V end lost 8 bases, the J end lost 6 bases, and 6 bases lay between the germline ends. Germline assignment: CDR1 SNHLY and CDR2 FYNNEI. This CDR3 comprises 10 residues. This CDR3 reads CASEADTQYF. The CDR3 DNA reads TGTGCCAGCGAGGCGGATACGCAGTATTTT.

The rearrangement uses TRBV15 and TRBJ1-4; D gene unclear. V was shortened by 3 bases and J by 8 bases, with 16 bases between the two germline ends. This CDR3 comprises 15 residues. Per germline, CDR1 LNHNV and CDR2 YYDKDF (reference sequence). The DNA for the CDR3 is TGTGCCACCAGCAGTACTTCCTCGGGGTTGGAAAAACTGTTTTTT. It codes for CATSSTSSGLEKLFF. The variable domain in full, completed from reference TRBV15 and TRBJ1-4, reads DAMVIQNPRYQVTQFGKPVTLSCSQTLNHNVMYWYQQKSSQAPKLLFHYYDKDFNNEADTPDNFQSRRPNTSFCFLDIRSPGLGDTAMYLCATSSTSSGLEKLFFGSGTQLSVL.

J is TRBJ2-1 and V is TRBV6-5, with 9 bases matching TRBD2. CDR1 and CDR2 (germline): MNHEY, SVGAGI. There are 15 residues in the CDR3. V shed 4 bases and J 4 bases; nucleotides not matched to a gene: 5. CDR3 amino acids: CASSSAAGGYNEQFF. CDR3 nucleotide sequence: TGTGCCAGCAGTTCGGCAGCGGGGGGATACAATGAGCAGTTCTTC.

The chain carries TRBV5-1 and TRBJ2-3; no clear D gene. The V end was cut by 3 bases, the J end by 0 bases, with 8 bases between. Per germline, CDR1 SGHRS and CDR2 YFSETQ. The CDR3 totals 14 residues. The CDR3 region is CASSSVPSTDTQYF. The CDR3 DNA reads TGCGCCAGCAGCTCGGTCCCAAGCACAGATACGCAGTATTTT.

The V gene is TRBV18, the J gene TRBJ2-3; no clear D gene. V was trimmed by 2 bases and J by 3 bases, leaving 6 bases between them. Germline V gene data show CDR1 as KGHSH and CDR2 as LQKENI. CDR3 size: 13 residues. The CDR3 is CASSPILTDTQYF. CDR3 in DNA: TGTGCCAGCTCACCAATTCTGACAGATACGCAGTATTTT. The entire variable domain, with the rest obtained from reference TRBV18 and TRBJ2-3, is as follows: NAGVMQNPRHLVRRRGQEARLRCSPMKGHSHVYWYRQLPEEGLKFMVYLQKENIIDESGMPKERFSAEFPKEGPSILRIQQVVRGDSAAYFCASSPILTDTQYFGPGTRLTVL.

This chain joins TRBV28 and TRBJ2-6; D possibly corresponds to TRBD1 (6 bases). Per germline, CDR1 MDHEN and CDR2 SYDVKM. The CDR3 contains 14 residues. Trimming took 5 bases from V and 8 from J, leaving 13 bases between them. The CDR3, as DNA: TGTGCCAGCAGTCCTCACAGGGTAACCAACGTCCTGACTTTC. This translates into CASSPHRVTNVLTF.

The chain employs TRBV9 and TRBJ1-4, with TRBD1 as a possible D gene (6 bases). The CDR3 runs to 21 residues. V lost 0 bases and J lost 7, with 31 bases in between. Germline V gene sequence: CDR1 SGDLS, CDR2 YYNGEE. This CDR3 is CASSVATVDISSGEQGEKLFF. The CDR3 coding sequence is TGTGCCAGCAGCGTAGCTACTGTCGACATTTCGTCAGGGGAACAAGGTGAAAAACTGTTTTTT.

This chain connects TRBV19 to TRBJ2-7; 8 bases map to TRBD1. Germline V gives CDR1 LNHDA, CDR2 SQIVND (reference sequence). J was trimmed by 6 bases and V by 5 bases; bases with no gene match: 9. The CDR3 is made up of 14 amino acids. The CDR3 is CASSGPRQGSEQYF. In nucleotides, the CDR3 is TGTGCCAGTAGTGGGCCTAGACAGGGGTCCGAGCAGTACTTC.

This clone occurred once. J is TRBJ1-3 and V is TRBV14; D unclear. Germline CDR1 is SGHDN and CDR2 is FVKESK. This CDR3 has 14 amino acids. With 8 bases removed from V and 0 bases from J, the gap between germline ends came to 11 bases. The CDR3 loop reads CASRGGFSGNTIYF. As DNA, the CDR3 is TGTGCCAGCCGAGGAGGCTTCTCTGGAAACACCATATATTTT.

This clone came up once. V and J are TRBV5-6 and TRBJ2-6; D not resolved. The CDR3 totals 16 residues. V was trimmed by 4 bases and J by 3 bases, leaving 14 bases between them. The germline CDR1 and CDR2 sequences are SGHDT and YYEEEE. The CDR3 is CASSEVPGGGANVLTF. As DNA, the CDR3 is TGTGCCAGCAGCGAGGTCCCCGGTGGTGGGGCCAACGTCCTGACTTTC.

This clone was found once. The genes are TRBV19 and TRBJ1-4; D is ambiguous. Germline-derived CDR1 and CDR2 are LNHDA and SQIVND (reference sequence). CDR3 size: 15 residues. V was pared by 5 bases and J by 7 bases, with 17 bases between. CDR3 sequence: CASSGASGRSEKLFF. The CDR3 nucleotides read TGTGCCAGTAGTGGAGCCTCTGGAAGGAGTGAAAAACTGTTTTTT.

The V gene is TRBV2, the J gene TRBJ1-6; a weak D match, TRBD1 (6 bases). Trimming shortened V by 6 bases and J by 2 bases, and 11 bases separated the two germline ends. This CDR3 has 15 residues. CDR1 and CDR2 from the germline V gene are SNHLY and FYNNEI. The CDR3 DNA follows: TGTGCCAGCAGGACAGGACAGACCTATAATTCACCCCTCCACTTT. This codes for CASRTGQTYNSPLHF.

V is TRBV10-3 and J is TRBJ1-1; the D is unclear. Trimming removed 7 bases from V and 6 bases from J, with 15 bases in between. CDR1 is ENHRY and CDR2 is SYGVKD in the germline V gene. The CDR3 runs 13 residues. The CDR3 coding sequence is TGTGCCATCAAAAAGAGGACTGAGGCTGAAGCTTTCTTT. As protein: CAIKKRTEAEAFF.

This clone appeared once. J is TRBJ2-2 and V is TRBV7-7; 7 bases are a match to TRBD1. This CDR3 has 15 residues. Germline V gene lookup returns CDR1 SSHAT and CDR2 FNYEAQ (reference sequence). Unmatched junction bases numbered 8, after V lost 6 bases and J lost 4 bases. The CDR3: CASRLNRGPTGELFF. The CDR3 bases are TGTGCCAGCAGGCTAAACAGGGGTCCCACCGGGGAGCTGTTTTTT.

This clone was seen only once. The CDR3 here is CASSAGDSYYGYTF. The CDR3 DNA follows: TGTGCCAGTAGTGCCGGCGACAGTTACTATGGCTACACCTTC. V and J are TRBV19 and TRBJ1-2, with D perhaps matching TRBD1 (5 bases). CDR1 is LNHDA, CDR2 SQIVND, per germline (reference sequence). The CDR3 is 14 amino acids. V lost 5 bases and J 3 bases, leaving 13 bases between the germline ends.

V and J are TRBV28 and TRBJ2-7; 8 bases line up with TRBD1. The CDR3 loop spans 15 amino acids. Germline values: CDR1 MDHEN, CDR2 SYDVKM. The V gene end was trimmed by 7 bases and the J gene end by 2 bases; junction bases not matched to a gene: 10. CDR3: CASTFGDRITYEQYF. CDR3 DNA sequence: TGTGCCAGCACCTTCGGGGACAGGATCACCTACGAGCAGTACTTC.

The rearrangement uses TRBV4-1 and TRBJ1-6; 9 positions match TRBD1. With 1 base clipped from V and 9 bases from J, the junction kept 4 bases outside the gene matches. Germline-derived CDR1 and CDR2 are MGHRA and YSYEKL. The CDR3 has 15 amino acids. The CDR3 spells CASSQADRGGSPLHF. The CDR3 DNA follows: TGCGCCAGCAGCCAAGCCGACAGGGGGGGTTCACCCCTCCACTTT.

The rearrangement links TRBV7-9 to TRBJ1-1; 7 nucleotides agree with TRBD1. CDR1 is SEHNR, CDR2 FQNEAQ, per germline (reference sequence). The CDR3 runs 17 residues. V gave up 2 bases and J gave up 1 base; unmatched junction bases: 10. CDR3 DNA: TGTGCCAGCAGCTTACTCCAACAGGGGATCGGGAACACTGAAGCTTTCTTT. As protein: CASSLLQQGIGNTEAFF. Full variable domain (remainder filled in from reference TRBV7-9 and TRBJ1-1): DTGVSQNPRHKITKRGQNVTFRCDPISEHNRLYWYRQTLGQGPEFLTYFQNEAQLEKSRLLSDRFSAERPKGSFSTLEIQRTEQGDSAMYLCASSLLQQGIGNTEAFFGQGTRLTVV.

The rearrangement uses TRBV7-2 and TRBJ1-5; 9 nucleotides align to TRBD1. This CDR3 is built from 14 residues. Germline CDR1 and CDR2: SGHTA and FQGNSA. With V trimmed by 5 bases and J by 7 bases, 6 bases remained unmatched. CDR3 bases: TGTGCCAGCAGCATACAGGGACAGGGCCAGCCCCAGCATTTT. Protein: CASSIQGQGQPQHF. The entire variable domain, with the rest obtained from reference TRBV7-2 and TRBJ1-5, is as follows: GAGVSQSPSNKVTEKGKDVELRCDPISGHTALYWYRQSLGQGLEFLIYFQGNSAPDKSGLPSDRFSAERTGGSVSTLTIQRTQQEDSAVYLCASSIQGQGQPQHFGDGTRLSIL.

The chain is built from TRBV28 and TRBJ2-3; no clear D gene. The CDR3 spans 12 residues. Germline CDR1 and CDR2: MDHEN and SYDVKM. Between the trimmed V and J ends, which lost 5 bases and 4 bases, there was a span of 7 bases. CDR3 bases: TGTGCCAGCAGTACCACAGCAGATACGCAGTATTTT. Translation: CASSTTADTQYF.

The rearrangement links TRBV19 to TRBJ1-4; a possible D gene is TRBD1 (5 bases). Germline CDR1 reads LNHDA; CDR2 reads SQIVND (reference sequence). Trimming pared 6 bases from V and 0 bases from J, leaving 14 bases between. This CDR3 region has 16 residues. The CDR3 DNA follows: TGTGCCAGTAGAAGCAGGGCAAGCTCAACTAATGAAAAACTGTTTTTT. Its translation: CASRSRASSTNEKLFF. Complete variable domain (other parts from reference TRBV19 and TRBJ1-4): DGGITQSPKYLFRKEGQNVTLSCEQNLNHDAMYWYRQDPGQGLRLIYYSQIVNDFQKGDIAEGYSVSREKKESFPLTVTSAQKNPTAFYLCASRSRASSTNEKLFFGSGTQLSVL.

The chain joins TRBV4-3 to TRBJ2-7; 7 nucleotides line up with TRBD1. This CDR3 region has 15 residues. The germline V gene encodes CDR1 LGHNA and CDR2 YSLEER. Unmatched junction bases numbered 4, after V lost 0 bases and J lost 2 bases. The CDR3 sequence: CASSQETGDTYEQYF. CDR3 bases: TGCGCCAGCAGCCAAGAAACAGGGGACACCTACGAGCAGTACTTC.

This chain uses TRBV9 with TRBJ2-5; D is undetermined. The germline V and J ends were trimmed by 0 bases and 1 base, with 13 bases remaining between them. Germline CDR1 and CDR2: SGDLS and YYNGEE. The CDR3 spans 16 residues. The CDR3 region is CASSVDQAGTQETQYF. The CDR3 DNA follows: TGTGCCAGCAGCGTAGACCAGGCCGGAACCCAAGAGACCCAGTACTTC.